This TCR beta chain originates from a study of cytomegalovirus exposure and HLA in healthy donors. As for the study in general: When about 400 donors were genotyped, roughly 78% of them were found to fall in the Caucasian-associated ancestry cluster. Regarding the study as a whole: Trimming of TCR beta V- and J-genes showed a link, identified in a later analysis, to a missense DCLRE1C variant. Association of roughly 18,000 TCR beta sequences with HLA alleles was found at 0.05 false discovery rate in a later analysis.

The primer mix had 60 Vbeta and 13 Jbeta primers. Assay used: immunoSEQ multiplex PCR; TCRdb lists only in-frame clones, some missing. The sample has under 200,000 clones; more than 65% are singletons. A note on this clone: Its antigen is not known.

V was cut by 4 bases and J by 5 bases, with 10 bases left in between. Germline CDR1 is SGHRS and CDR2 is YFSETQ. This CDR3 region has 12 residues. Healthy bone marrow donors formed the donor group. V gene TRBV5-1 combines with J gene TRBJ2-7, with TRBD2 as a possible D gene (6 bases). This receptor was obtained from a woman under 40 in good health and CMV-seropositive. Sequences were obtained from PBMCs. CDR3 DNA: TGCGCCAGCAGCCAAGCGGGCCACGAGCAGTACTTC. Protein: CASSQAGHEQYF.